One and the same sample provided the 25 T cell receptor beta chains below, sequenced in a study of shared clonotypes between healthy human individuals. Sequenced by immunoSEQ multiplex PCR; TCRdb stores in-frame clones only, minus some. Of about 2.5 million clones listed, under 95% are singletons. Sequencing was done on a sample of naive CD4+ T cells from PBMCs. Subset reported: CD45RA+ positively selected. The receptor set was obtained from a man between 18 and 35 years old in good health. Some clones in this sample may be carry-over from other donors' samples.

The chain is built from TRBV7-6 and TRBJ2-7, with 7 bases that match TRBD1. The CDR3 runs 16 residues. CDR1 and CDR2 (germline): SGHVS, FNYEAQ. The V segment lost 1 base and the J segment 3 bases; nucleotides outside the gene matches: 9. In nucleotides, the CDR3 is TGTGCCAGCAGCTTAGGGGGCCAGGGGGTGTACTACGAGCAGTACTTC. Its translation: CASSLGGQGVYYEQYF.

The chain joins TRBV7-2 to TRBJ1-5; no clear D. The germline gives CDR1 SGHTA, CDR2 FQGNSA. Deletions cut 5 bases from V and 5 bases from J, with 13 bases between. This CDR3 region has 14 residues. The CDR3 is CASSRSQRDQPQHF. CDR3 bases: TGTGCCAGCAGCCGTTCTCAGAGGGATCAGCCCCAGCATTTT.

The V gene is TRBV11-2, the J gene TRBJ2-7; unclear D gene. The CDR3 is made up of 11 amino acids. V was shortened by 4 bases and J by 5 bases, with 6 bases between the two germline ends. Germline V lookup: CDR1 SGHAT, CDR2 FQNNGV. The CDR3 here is CASSSTNEQYF. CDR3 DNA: TGTGCCAGCAGCTCCACTAACGAGCAGTACTTC.

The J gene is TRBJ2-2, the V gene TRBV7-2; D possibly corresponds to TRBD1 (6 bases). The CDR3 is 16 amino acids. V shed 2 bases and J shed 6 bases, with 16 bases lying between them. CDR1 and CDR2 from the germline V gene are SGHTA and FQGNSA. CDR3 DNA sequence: TGTGCCAGCAGCTTATCTCTACAGGGAAAGGCCGGGGAGCTGTTTTTT. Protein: CASSLSLQGKAGELFF.

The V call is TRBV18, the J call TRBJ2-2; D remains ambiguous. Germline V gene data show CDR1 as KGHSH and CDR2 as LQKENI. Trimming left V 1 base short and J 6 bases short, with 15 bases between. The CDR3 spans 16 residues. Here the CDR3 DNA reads TGTGCCAGCTCACCACAGGGCCCAGGTCTTTCCGGGGAGCTGTTTTTT. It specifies CASSPQGPGLSGELFF.

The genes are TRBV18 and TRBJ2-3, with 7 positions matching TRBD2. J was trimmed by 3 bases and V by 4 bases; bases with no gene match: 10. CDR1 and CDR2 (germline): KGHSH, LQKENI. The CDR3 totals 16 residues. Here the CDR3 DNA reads TGTGCCAGCTCACAACAAATGACTAGCTCGACAGATACGCAGTATTTT. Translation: CASSQQMTSSTDTQYF.

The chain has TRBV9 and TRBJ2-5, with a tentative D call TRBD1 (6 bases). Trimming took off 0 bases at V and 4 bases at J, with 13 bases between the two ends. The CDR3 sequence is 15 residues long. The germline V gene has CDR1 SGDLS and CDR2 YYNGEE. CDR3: CASSVGGSRGETQYF. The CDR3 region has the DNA TGTGCCAGCAGCGTAGGGGGGAGCAGGGGAGAGACCCAGTACTTC.

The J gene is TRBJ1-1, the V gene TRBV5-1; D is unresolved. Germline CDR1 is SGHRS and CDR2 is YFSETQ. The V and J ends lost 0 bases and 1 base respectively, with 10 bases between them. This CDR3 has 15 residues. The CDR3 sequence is CASSLGIGGNTEAFF. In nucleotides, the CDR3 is TGCGCCAGCAGCTTGGGCATAGGTGGGAACACTGAAGCTTTCTTT.

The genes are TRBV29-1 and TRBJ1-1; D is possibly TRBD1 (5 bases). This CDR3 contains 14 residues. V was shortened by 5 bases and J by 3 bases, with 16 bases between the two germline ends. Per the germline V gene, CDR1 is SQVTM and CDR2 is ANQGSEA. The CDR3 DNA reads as TGCAGCGTTCGCCGGGGAGGGGACTACACTGAAGCTTTCTTT. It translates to CSVRRGGDYTEAFF.

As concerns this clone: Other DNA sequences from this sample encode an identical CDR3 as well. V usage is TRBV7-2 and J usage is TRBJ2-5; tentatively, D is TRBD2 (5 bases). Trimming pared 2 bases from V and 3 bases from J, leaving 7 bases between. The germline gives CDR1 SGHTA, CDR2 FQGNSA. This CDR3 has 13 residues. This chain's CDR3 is CASSLSGEETQYF. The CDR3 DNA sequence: TGTGCCAGCAGCTTATCCGGGGAAGAGACCCAGTACTTC.

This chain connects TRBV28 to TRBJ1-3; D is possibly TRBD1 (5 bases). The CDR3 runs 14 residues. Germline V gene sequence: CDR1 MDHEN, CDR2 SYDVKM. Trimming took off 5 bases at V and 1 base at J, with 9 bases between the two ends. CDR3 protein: CASSRPGSGNTIYF. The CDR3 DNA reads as TGTGCCAGCAGTAGGCCAGGGTCTGGAAACACCATATATTTT.

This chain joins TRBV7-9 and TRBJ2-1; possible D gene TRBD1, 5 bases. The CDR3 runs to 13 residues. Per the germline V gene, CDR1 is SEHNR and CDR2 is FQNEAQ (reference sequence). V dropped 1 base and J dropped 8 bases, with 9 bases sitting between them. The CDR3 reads CASSLVQVDEQFF. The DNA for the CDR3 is TGTGCCAGCAGCTTAGTACAGGTGGATGAGCAGTTCTTC.

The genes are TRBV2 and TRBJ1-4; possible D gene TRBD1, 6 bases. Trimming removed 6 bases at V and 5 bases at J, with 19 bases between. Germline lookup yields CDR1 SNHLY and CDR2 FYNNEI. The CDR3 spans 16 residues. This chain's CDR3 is CASRGLTGQKNEKLFF. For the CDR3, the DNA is TGTGCCAGCAGGGGCCTTACAGGGCAGAAAAATGAAAAACTGTTTTTT.

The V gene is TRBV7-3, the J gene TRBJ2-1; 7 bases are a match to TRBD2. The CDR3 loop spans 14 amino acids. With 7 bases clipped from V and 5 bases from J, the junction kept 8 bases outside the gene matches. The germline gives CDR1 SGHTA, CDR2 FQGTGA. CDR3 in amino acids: CASTHPSGDNEQFF. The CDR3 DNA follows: TGTGCCAGCACCCACCCGAGCGGGGACAATGAGCAGTTCTTC. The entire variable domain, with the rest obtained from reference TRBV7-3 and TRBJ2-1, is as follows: GAGVSQTPSNKVTEKGKYVELRCDPISGHTALYWYRQSLGQGPEFLIYFQGTGAADDSGLPNDRFFAVRPEGSVSTLKIQRTERGDSAVYLCASTHPSGDNEQFFGPGTRLTVL.

The CDR3 DNA is TGTGCCAGCAGGATGACAGGGTTGGGGCAGACCCAGTACTTC. This translates into CASRMTGLGQTQYF. The chain links TRBV27 to TRBJ2-5; 7 nucleotides line up with TRBD1. Germline CDR1 reads MNHEY; CDR2 reads SMNVEV (reference sequence). The CDR3 consists of 14 residues. With V trimmed by 6 bases and J by 6 bases, 10 bases remained unmatched.

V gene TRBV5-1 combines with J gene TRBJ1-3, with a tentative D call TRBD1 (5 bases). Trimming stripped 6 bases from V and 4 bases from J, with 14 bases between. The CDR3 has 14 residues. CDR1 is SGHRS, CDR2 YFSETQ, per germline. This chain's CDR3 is CASTNGGDGNTIYF. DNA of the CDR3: TGCGCCAGCACCAATGGGGGGGACGGAAACACCATATATTTT.

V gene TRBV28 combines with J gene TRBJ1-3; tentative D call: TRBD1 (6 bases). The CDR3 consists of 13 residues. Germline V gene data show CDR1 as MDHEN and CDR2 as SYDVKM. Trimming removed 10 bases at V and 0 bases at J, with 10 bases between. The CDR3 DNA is TGTGCCACCAAGGACAGCTCTGGAAACACCATATATTTT. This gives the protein CATKDSSGNTIYF.

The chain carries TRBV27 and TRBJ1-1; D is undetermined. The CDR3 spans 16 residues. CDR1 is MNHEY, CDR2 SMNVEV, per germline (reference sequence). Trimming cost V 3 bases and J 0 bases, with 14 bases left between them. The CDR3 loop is CASSFIRRPMNTEAFF. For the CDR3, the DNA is TGTGCCAGCAGTTTTATCCGTAGGCCCATGAACACTGAAGCTTTCTTT.

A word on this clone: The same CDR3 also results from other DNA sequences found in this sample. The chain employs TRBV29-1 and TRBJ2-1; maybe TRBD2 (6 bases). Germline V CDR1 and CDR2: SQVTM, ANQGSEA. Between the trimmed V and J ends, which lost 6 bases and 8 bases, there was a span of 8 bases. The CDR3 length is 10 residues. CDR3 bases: TGCAGCGTAGAGCGGGATGAGCAGTTCTTC. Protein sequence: CSVERDEQFF.

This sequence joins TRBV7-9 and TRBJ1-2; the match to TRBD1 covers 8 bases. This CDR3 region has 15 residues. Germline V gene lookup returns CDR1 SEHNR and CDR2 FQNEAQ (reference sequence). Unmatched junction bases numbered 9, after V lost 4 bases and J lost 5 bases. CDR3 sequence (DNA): TGTGCCAGCAGCTCAACCTGGACAGGGTGGTATGGCTACACCTTC. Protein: CASSSTWTGWYGYTF.

CDR3 amino acids: CASSTLVGGTGNTIYF. The DNA of the CDR3 is TGTGCCAGCAGCACGCTGGTAGGGGGCACTGGAAACACCATATATTTT. The V gene is TRBV5-4, the J gene TRBJ1-3, with 7 nucleotides matching TRBD1. The CDR3 is 16 residues long. Looked up from germline, CDR1 is SGHNT and CDR2 is YYREEE (reference sequence). V was clipped by 4 bases and J by 2 bases; unmatched bases: 9.

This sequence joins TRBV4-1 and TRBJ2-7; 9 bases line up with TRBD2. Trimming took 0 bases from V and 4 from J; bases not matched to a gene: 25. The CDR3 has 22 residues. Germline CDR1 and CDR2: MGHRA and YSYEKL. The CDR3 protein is CASSQEKVLRIAGVLISYEQYF. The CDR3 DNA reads TGCGCCAGCAGCCAAGAAAAGGTACTCCGGATAGCGGGAGTTCTTATAAGTTACGAGCAGTACTTC.

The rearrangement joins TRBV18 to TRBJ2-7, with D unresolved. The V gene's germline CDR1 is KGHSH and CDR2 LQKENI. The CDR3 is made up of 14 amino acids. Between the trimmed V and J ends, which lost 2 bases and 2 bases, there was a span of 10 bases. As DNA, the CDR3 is TGTGCCAGCTCACCAACCGTTAGAGCCTACGAGCAGTACTTC. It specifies CASSPTVRAYEQYF.

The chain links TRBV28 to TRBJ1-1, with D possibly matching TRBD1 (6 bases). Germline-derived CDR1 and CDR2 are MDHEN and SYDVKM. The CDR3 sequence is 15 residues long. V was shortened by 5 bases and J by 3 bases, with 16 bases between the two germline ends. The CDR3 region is CASSRPGGHDTEAFF. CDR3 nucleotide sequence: TGTGCCAGCAGTCGGCCCGGGGGGCACGACACTGAAGCTTTCTTT.

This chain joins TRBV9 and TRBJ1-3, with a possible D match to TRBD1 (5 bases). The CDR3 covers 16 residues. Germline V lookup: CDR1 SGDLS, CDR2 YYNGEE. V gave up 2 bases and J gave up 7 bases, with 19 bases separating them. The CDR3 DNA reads TGTGCCAGCAGCGTCGATACTTACAGGCACGGGAACACCATATATTTT. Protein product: CASSVDTYRHGNTIYF. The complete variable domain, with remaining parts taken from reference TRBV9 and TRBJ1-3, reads DSGVTQTPKHLITATGQRVTLRCSPRSGDLSVYWYQQSLDQGLQFLIQYYNGEERAKGNILERFSAQQFPDLHSELNLSSLELGDSALYFCASSVDTYRHGNTIYFGEGSWLTVV.